The present entry profiles one T cell receptor beta chain with its context. As yet, its antigen is unknown. The record originates from a study of cytomegalovirus exposure and HLA in healthy donors. Study observations and caveats: Among the CMV-associated chains, three were confirmed in vitro as specific for CMV antigens.

The method was immunoSEQ multiplex PCR; TCRdb's version includes in-frame clones alone and lacks a portion of them. Counted here are 100,000 to 150,000 clones, 85% to 90% occurring once; the ten biggest clones make up 1.1%. This clonotype was sampled from a woman under 30 in good health and CMV-seronegative. The sample comprised PBMCs.

The CDR3 region has the DNA TGCGCCAGCAGCTTGGAAGGGGGCGCAGATACGCAGTATTTT. Translated: CASSLEGGADTQYF. This sequence joins TRBV5-1 and TRBJ2-3; 7 bases fit TRBD1. J gave up 4 bases and V 0 bases, and 2 bases lay outside the gene matches. Germline assignment: CDR1 SGHRS and CDR2 YFSETQ. The CDR3 is made up of 14 amino acids.